A selection of T cell receptor beta chains follows, all from one sample in a study of CD8 T cells in ankylosing spondylitis. Using its own MiXCR run on the 5' RACE reads, TCRdb lists one record per CDR3 protein. The sample lists around 300,000 distinct CDR3 sequences, around 21% seen once, with 3.5% to 4.5% in the top ten. Sequencing was carried out using blood, either unsorted or a sorted T cell fraction (not recorded which). The receptors were sampled from a female donor with ankylosing spondylitis or in good health (not recorded which). The CDR3 runs from the conserved cysteine through the conserved F or W. A D gene is named only where the DNA matches it firmly. Not every row has a clone size; where given, it reads once, few, many or a size class.

J: TRBJ1-3; length: 14; V: TRBV12-3/TRBV12-4; D: .; size: many; CDR3: CASSYGGSGNTIYF; DNA: TGTGCCAGCAGTTATGGGGGGTCTGGAAACACCATATATTTT
J: TRBJ2-3; length: 15; V: TRBV6-1; D: TRBD2; size: .; CDR3: CASRRLAGGTDTQYF; DNA: TGTGCCAGCAGGCGACTAGCGGGAGGCACAGATACGCAGTATTTT
J: TRBJ2-1; length: 13; V: TRBV4-3; D: .; size: many; CDR3: CASSQDRINEQFF; DNA: TGCGCCAGCAGCCAAGATCGGATTAATGAGCAGTTCTTC
J: TRBJ2-7; length: 12; V: TRBV20-1; D: .; size: few; CDR3: CSAEESFYEQYF; DNA: TGCAGTGCGGAAGAGTCCTTCTACGAGCAGTACTTC
J: TRBJ2-1; length: 14; V: TRBV12-3/TRBV12-4; D: .; size: many; CDR3: CASSLISASNEQFF; DNA: TGTGCCAGCAGTTTAATAAGTGCCTCCAATGAGCAGTTCTTC
J: TRBJ2-2; length: 16; V: TRBV9; D: TRBD2; size: .; CDR3: CASSTPSGRANGELFF; DNA: TGTGCCAGCAGCACACCTAGCGGGAGGGCCAACGGGGAGCTGTTTTTT
J: TRBJ2-7; length: 15; V: TRBV15; D: TRBD2; size: few; CDR3: CATSRELAGIYEQYF; DNA: TGTGCCACCAGCAGAGAACTAGCGGGGATCTACGAGCAGTACTTC
J: TRBJ2-7; length: 14; V: TRBV10-3; D: .; size: many; CDR3: CAIRAQGSAYEQYF; DNA: TGTGCCATCAGAGCGCAGGGGAGTGCTTACGAGCAGTACTTC
J: TRBJ2-3; length: 15; V: TRBV28; D: .; size: .; CDR3: CASSLDAPFTDTQYF; DNA: TGTGCCAGCAGTTTAGACGCTCCCTTCACAGATACGCAGTATTTT
J: TRBJ2-7; length: 13; V: TRBV7-2; D: .; size: few; CDR3: CASSLEGGWEQYF; DNA: TGTGCCAGCAGCTTAGAGGGGGGGTGGGAGCAGTACTTC
J: TRBJ1-1; length: 15; V: TRBV20-1; D: .; size: many; CDR3: CSAKDPTEWNTEAFF; DNA: TGCAGTGCTAAGGACCCGACTGAATGGAACACTGAAGCTTTCTTT
J: TRBJ2-7; length: 15; V: TRBV7-2; D: TRBD1; size: few; CDR3: CASSLLGQGPYEQYF; DNA: TGTGCCAGCAGCTTGCTAGGACAGGGGCCCTACGAGCAGTACTTC
J: TRBJ2-1; length: 18; V: TRBV14; D: .; size: few; CDR3: CASSPARYSHHSYNEQFF; DNA: TGTGCCAGCAGCCCCGCCCGGTATTCCCATCACTCCTACAATGAGCAGTTCTTC
J: TRBJ1-2; length: 15; V: TRBV7-2; D: .; size: .; CDR3: CASSLARQVNYGYTF; DNA: TGTGCCAGCAGCTTAGCGCGTCAGGTTAACTATGGCTACACCTTC
J: TRBJ2-3; length: 15; V: TRBV20-1; D: TRBD2; size: .; CDR3: CSARLAGGSTDTQYF; DNA: TGCAGTGCTAGACTTGCGGGAGGTAGCACAGATACGCAGTATTTT
J: TRBJ1-3; length: 15; V: TRBV21-1; D: .; size: .; CDR3: CASRTAGRSGNTIYF; DNA: TGTGCCAGCAGGACCGCGGGGAGGAGTGGAAACACCATATATTTT
J: TRBJ2-7; length: 15; V: TRBV29-1; D: .; size: .; CDR3: CSVEERGRGVYEQYF; DNA: TGCAGCGTTGAGGAAAGGGGCAGGGGAGTCTACGAGCAGTACTTC
J: TRBJ1-5; length: 12; V: TRBV10-3; D: TRBD1; size: many; CDR3: CATQGASQPQHF; DNA: TGTGCCACACAGGGGGCGAGTCAGCCCCAGCATTTT
J: TRBJ2-1; length: 16; V: TRBV10-1; D: TRBD1; size: once; CDR3: CASSESGQVSYNEQFF; DNA: TGCGCCAGCAGTGAGTCGGGACAGGTCTCCTACAATGAGCAGTTCTTC
J: TRBJ1-1; length: 17; V: TRBV6-5; D: .; size: .; CDR3: CASSSLRAGPVNTEAFF; DNA: TGTGCCAGCAGTTCCCTTAGGGCAGGGCCAGTGAACACTGAAGCTTTCTTT
J: TRBJ2-5; length: 14; V: TRBV20-1; D: TRBD2; size: few; CDR3: CSALKTSGQETQYF; DNA: TGCAGTGCCCTAAAGACTAGCGGGCAAGAGACCCAGTACTTC
J: TRBJ2-5; length: 12; V: TRBV5-1; D: .; size: .; CDR3: CASTTEGGAQYF; DNA: TGCGCCAGCACTACCGAAGGGGGGGCCCAGTACTTC
J: TRBJ2-5; length: 13; V: TRBV20-1; D: .; size: few; CDR3: CSVYWTVGETQYF; DNA: TGCAGTGTGTATTGGACAGTCGGAGAGACCCAGTACTTC
J: TRBJ1-5; length: 17; V: TRBV20-1; D: TRBD1; size: .; CDR3: CSARLPSGTDGNQPQHF; DNA: TGCAGTGCTAGGCTCCCGTCCGGGACAGACGGAAATCAGCCCCAGCATTTT
J: TRBJ2-1; length: 16; V: TRBV7-7; D: .; size: .; CDR3: CASSSGAAGSYNEQFF; DNA: TGTGCCAGCAGCTCGGGGGCCGCGGGTTCCTACAATGAGCAGTTCTTC
J: TRBJ2-2; length: 16; V: TRBV4-3; D: .; size: .; CDR3: CASSRVWGANTGELFF; DNA: TGCGCCAGCAGCCGTGTATGGGGGGCGAATACCGGGGAGCTGTTTTTT
J: TRBJ1-6; length: 12; V: TRBV7-2; D: .; size: .; CDR3: CASSFVESPLHF; DNA: TGTGCCAGCAGCTTCGTAGAATCACCCCTCCACTTT
J: TRBJ2-5; length: 11; V: TRBV29-1; D: .; size: many; CDR3: CSVPTVDTQYF; DNA: TGCAGCGTTCCGACGGTCGACACCCAGTACTTC
J: TRBJ2-7; length: 15; V: TRBV20-1; D: .; size: .; CDR3: CSARDPRGGPLEQYF; DNA: TGCAGTGCTAGAGATCCCAGGGGGGGGCCGTTGGAGCAGTACTTC